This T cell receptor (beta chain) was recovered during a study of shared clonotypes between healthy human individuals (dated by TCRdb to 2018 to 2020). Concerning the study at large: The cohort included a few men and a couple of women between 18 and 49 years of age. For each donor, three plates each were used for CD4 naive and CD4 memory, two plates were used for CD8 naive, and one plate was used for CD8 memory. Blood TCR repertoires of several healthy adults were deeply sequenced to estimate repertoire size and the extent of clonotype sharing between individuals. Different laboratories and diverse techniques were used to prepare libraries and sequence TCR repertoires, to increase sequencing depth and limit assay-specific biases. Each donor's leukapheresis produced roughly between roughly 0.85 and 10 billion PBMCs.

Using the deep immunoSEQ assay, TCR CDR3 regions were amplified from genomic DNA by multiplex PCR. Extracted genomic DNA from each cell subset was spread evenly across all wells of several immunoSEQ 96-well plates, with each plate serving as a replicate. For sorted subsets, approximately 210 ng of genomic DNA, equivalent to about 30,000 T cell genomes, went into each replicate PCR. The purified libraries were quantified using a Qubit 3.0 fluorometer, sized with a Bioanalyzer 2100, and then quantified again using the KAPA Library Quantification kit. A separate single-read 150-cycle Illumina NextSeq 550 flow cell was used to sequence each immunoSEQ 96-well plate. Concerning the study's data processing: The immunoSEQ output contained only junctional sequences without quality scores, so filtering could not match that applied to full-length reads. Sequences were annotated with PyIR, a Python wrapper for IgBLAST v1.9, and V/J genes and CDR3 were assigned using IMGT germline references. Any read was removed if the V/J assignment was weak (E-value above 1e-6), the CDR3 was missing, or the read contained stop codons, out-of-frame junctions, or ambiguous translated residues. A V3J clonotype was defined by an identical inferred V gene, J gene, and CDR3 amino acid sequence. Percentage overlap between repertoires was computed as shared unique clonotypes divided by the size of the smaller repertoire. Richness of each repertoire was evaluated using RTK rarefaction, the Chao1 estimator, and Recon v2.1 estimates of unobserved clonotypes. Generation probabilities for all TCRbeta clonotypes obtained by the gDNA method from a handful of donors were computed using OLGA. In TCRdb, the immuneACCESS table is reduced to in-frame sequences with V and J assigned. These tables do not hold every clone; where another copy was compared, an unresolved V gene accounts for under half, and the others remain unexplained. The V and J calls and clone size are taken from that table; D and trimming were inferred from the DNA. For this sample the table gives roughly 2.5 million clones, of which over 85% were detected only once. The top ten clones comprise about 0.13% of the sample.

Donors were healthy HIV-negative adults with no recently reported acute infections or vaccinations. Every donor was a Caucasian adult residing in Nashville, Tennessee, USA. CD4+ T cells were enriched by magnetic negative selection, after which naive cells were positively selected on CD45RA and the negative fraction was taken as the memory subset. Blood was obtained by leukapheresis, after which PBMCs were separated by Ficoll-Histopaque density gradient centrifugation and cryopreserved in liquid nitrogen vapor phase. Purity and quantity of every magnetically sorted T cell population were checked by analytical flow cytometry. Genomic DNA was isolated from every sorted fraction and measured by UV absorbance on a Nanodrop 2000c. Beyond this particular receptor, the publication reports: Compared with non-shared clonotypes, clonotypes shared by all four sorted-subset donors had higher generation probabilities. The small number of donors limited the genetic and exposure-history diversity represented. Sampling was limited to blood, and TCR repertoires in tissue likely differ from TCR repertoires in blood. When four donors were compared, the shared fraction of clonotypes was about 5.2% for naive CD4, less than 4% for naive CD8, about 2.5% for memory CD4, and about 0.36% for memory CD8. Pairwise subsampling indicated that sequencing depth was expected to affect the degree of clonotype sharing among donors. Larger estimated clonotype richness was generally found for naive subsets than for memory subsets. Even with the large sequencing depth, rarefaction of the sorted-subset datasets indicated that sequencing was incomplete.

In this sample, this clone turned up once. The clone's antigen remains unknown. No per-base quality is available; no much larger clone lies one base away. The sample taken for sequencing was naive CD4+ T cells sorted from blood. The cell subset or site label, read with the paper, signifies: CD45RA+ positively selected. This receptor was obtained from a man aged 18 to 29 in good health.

Here is the DNA: TGTGCCAGCAGTGGGGCGCGGGGGCCCCAAGAGACCCAGTACTTC. This yields the protein CASSGARGPQETQYF. The sequence links TRBV2 to TRBJ2-5; the D gene is perhaps TRBD2, from 7 matching bases. Sequences SNHLY (CDR1) and FYNNEI (CDR2) are obtained from the germline V gene. Its CDR3 holds 15 amino acids, cysteine through phenylalanine. Just CDR3 DNA is preserved here, 45 bases in frame from base 1. Trimming costs V 4 bases and J 1 base, and their ends lie 13 bases apart.